This T cell receptor (beta chain) appears in the sequencing data of a study of naive and memory T cell subsets. Trimming removed 4 bases from V and 4 bases from J, with 10 bases in between. This CDR3 is 13 amino acids long. CDR1 and CDR2 (germline): SGHTA, FQGNSA. The library had UMIs added by 3' ligation of an oligonucleotide to TCR cDNA. Input was about 1 to 1,100 ng of DNase-treated total RNA without cell sorting. This clonotype was seen more than once but under ten times. Four PCR rounds used nested alpha and beta constant region primers plus the SP2 primer. TCRdb reanalysed the 5' RACE reads using MiXCR and keeps one entry per CDR3 protein. The table shows 32,000 or so distinct CDR3 sequences, with over 15% occurring only once.

V gene TRBV7-2 combines with J gene TRBJ1-2, with a weak D call TRBD1 (6 bases). The source is a female donor in good health. CDR3 in DNA: TGTGCCAGCAGCTACACAGGGATCTATGGCTACACCTTC. This sequence encodes CASSYTGIYGYTF.